The 22 T cell receptor beta chains listed next were all sequenced from one sample in a study of shared clonotypes between healthy human individuals. This table comes from immunoSEQ multiplex PCR, and its TCRdb copy is limited to in-frame clones, with some not included. The table includes 2 million to 3 million clones, roughly 93% detected once. Sequencing was done on a sample of naive CD4+ T cells from PBMCs. Documented subset: CD45RA+ positively selected. These receptors were obtained from a man aged 18 to 35 in good health. Some clones in this sample may be carry-over from other donors' samples.

This chain uses TRBV5-1 with TRBJ2-7, with 9 bases that match TRBD1. The germline V gene has CDR1 SGHRS and CDR2 YFSETQ. J gave up 6 bases and V 4 bases, and 11 bases lay outside the gene matches. There are 15 residues in the CDR3. The CDR3 nucleotides are TGCGCCAGCAGCGTGCGGACAGGGGTAGTAGGCGAGCAGTACTTC. This encodes CASSVRTGVVGEQYF.

The chain combines TRBV5-4 with TRBJ2-6; TRBD2 matches at 7 bases. Germline loops: CDR1 SGHNT, CDR2 YYREEE (reference sequence). This CDR3 has 18 amino acids. The V segment lost 0 bases and the J segment 2 bases; nucleotides outside the gene matches: 8. The CDR3 DNA reads as TGTGCCAGCAGCTTGGTTGCGGGAGCTAGGGCTGGGGCCAACGTCCTGACTTTC. Protein sequence: CASSLVAGARAGANVLTF.

V and J are TRBV27 and TRBJ2-7; either TRBD1 or TRBD2 may fit D (6 bases each). This CDR3 is built from 15 residues. Looked up from germline, CDR1 is MNHEY and CDR2 is SMNVEV (reference sequence). Trimming left V 5 bases short and J 0 bases short, with 14 bases between. As DNA, the CDR3 is TGTGCCAGCAGTCTCCTTCCGGGGGCCTCCTACGAGCAGTACTTC. Residues: CASSLLPGASYEQYF.

The chain carries TRBV5-1 and TRBJ2-3, with a weak D call TRBD2 (5 bases). Germline V gene data show CDR1 as SGHRS and CDR2 as YFSETQ. This CDR3 is 18 amino acids long. V was trimmed by 0 bases and J by 1 base, leaving 18 bases between them. The CDR3, as DNA: TGCGCCAGCAGCTTGGGCCCACTTACCGGGGTGGGCACAGATACGCAGTATTTT. Protein product: CASSLGPLTGVGTDTQYF.

The chain links TRBV25-1 to TRBJ2-1; 8 positions agree with TRBD1. The J segment lost 4 bases and the V segment lost 2 bases, leaving 7 bases of the junction unmatched. The CDR3 spans 16 residues. The germline CDR1 and CDR2 sequences are MGHDK and SYGVNS. The CDR3 reads CASSEMDRVGYNEQFF. In DNA form, the CDR3 reads TGTGCCAGCAGTGAAATGGACAGGGTAGGGTACAATGAGCAGTTCTTC.

The chain joins TRBV30 to TRBJ1-4; 8 nucleotides line up with TRBD1. This CDR3 has 14 residues. J was trimmed by 7 bases and V by 2 bases; bases with no gene match: 6. The germline V gene has CDR1 GTSNPN and CDR2 SVGIG (reference sequence). CDR3 in amino acids: CAWSTQGAVEKLFF. The CDR3 coding sequence is TGTGCCTGGAGTACTCAGGGGGCGGTTGAAAAACTGTTTTTT.

The chain carries TRBV28 and TRBJ2-1; 13 nucleotides align to TRBD2. Germline CDR1 reads MDHEN; CDR2 reads SYDVKM. Trimming took 0 bases from V and 0 from J; bases not matched to a gene: 5. The CDR3 runs to 19 residues. CDR3 DNA sequence: TGTGCCAGCAGTTTATGGGCACTAGCGGGAGGGGGCTCCTACAATGAGCAGTTCTTC. Protein: CASSLWALAGGGSYNEQFF.

V and J are TRBV14 and TRBJ2-1, with D tentatively TRBD1 or TRBD2 (5 bases each). The CDR3 spans 15 residues. V was clipped by 4 bases and J by 6 bases, with 16 bases between them. In germline, CDR1 is SGHDN, CDR2 FVKESK. The CDR3, as DNA: TGTGCCAGCAGCCCCACCTGGGACCTCGCCAATGAGCAGTTCTTC. This translates into CASSPTWDLANEQFF.

The chain is built from TRBV28 and TRBJ1-5; TRBD1 matches at 8 bases. The J segment lost 6 bases and the V segment lost 6 bases, leaving 16 bases of the junction unmatched. This CDR3 comprises 17 residues. Germline V gives CDR1 MDHEN, CDR2 SYDVKM. CDR3 loop: CASSSPGTGLGAQPQHF. The DNA of the CDR3 is TGTGCCAGCAGCTCCCCCGGGACAGGCCTTGGGGCTCAGCCCCAGCATTTT. The whole variable domain, remainder taken from reference TRBV28 and TRBJ1-5, is DVKVTQSSRYLVKRTGEKVFLECVQDMDHENMFWYRQDPGLGLRLIYFSYDVKMKEKGDIPEGYSVSREKKERFSLILESASTNQTSMYLCASSSPGTGLGAQPQHFGDGTRLSIL.

The chain combines TRBV15 with TRBJ1-2; D uncertain. The germline V gene encodes CDR1 LNHNV and CDR2 YYDKDF (reference sequence). The CDR3 has 11 amino acids. Trimming stripped 0 bases from V and 8 bases from J, with 4 bases between. The chain's CDR3 is CATSRDGGYTF. The CDR3 DNA is TGTGCCACCAGCAGAGATGGCGGCTACACCTTC. Full variable domain (outside the CDR3, taken from reference TRBV15 and TRBJ1-2): DAMVIQNPRYQVTQFGKPVTLSCSQTLNHNVMYWYQQKSSQAPKLLFHYYDKDFNNEADTPDNFQSRRPNTSFCFLDIRSPGLGDTAMYLCATSRDGGYTFGSGTRLTVV.

Regarding this clone: This sample also contains other DNA sequences that code for the same CDR3. The CDR3 DNA is TGTGCCAGCAGCTTACGGCTAGCCGGCTACGAGCAGTACTTC. Its translation is CASSLRLAGYEQYF. J is TRBJ2-7 and V is TRBV7-2, with D possibly being TRBD2 (5 bases). CDR3 size: 14 residues. V was cut by 2 bases and J by 3 bases, with 11 bases left in between. Germline V CDR1 and CDR2: SGHTA, FQGNSA. The whole variable domain, remainder taken from reference TRBV7-2 and TRBJ2-7, is GAGVSQSPSNKVTEKGKDVELRCDPISGHTALYWYRQSLGQGLEFLIYFQGNSAPDKSGLPSDRFSAERTGGSVSTLTIQRTQQEDSAVYLCASSLRLAGYEQYFGPGTRLTVT.

This chain uses TRBV30 with TRBJ1-1; maybe TRBD1 (5 bases). This CDR3 contains 13 residues. Looked up from germline, CDR1 is GTSNPN and CDR2 is SVGIG (reference sequence). Trimming pared 4 bases from V and 1 base from J, leaving 10 bases between. The DNA of the CDR3 is TGTGCCTGGAAAAGGGGTCAGAACACTGAAGCTTTCTTT. Its protein is CAWKRGQNTEAFF.

The rearrangement links TRBV4-1 to TRBJ2-3, with D possibly matching TRBD2 (6 bases). The germline V and J ends were trimmed by 5 bases and 6 bases, with 15 bases remaining between them. Per the germline V gene, CDR1 is MGHRA and CDR2 is YSYEKL. The CDR3 sequence is 14 residues long. This CDR3 is CASSSRELGDTQYF. CDR3 DNA sequence: TGCGCCAGCAGCTCCCGGGAGCTAGGGGATACGCAGTATTTT.

The genes are TRBV11-2 and TRBJ2-7; 13 nucleotides match TRBD2. After removal of 4 bases from V and 4 bases from J, the junction contained 4 bases not matched to a gene. The CDR3 runs to 15 residues. The V gene's germline CDR1 is SGHAT and CDR2 FQNNGV. In DNA form, the CDR3 reads TGTGCCAGCAGCTCCACTAGCGGGAGGGGTTACGAGCAGTACTTC. It encodes CASSSTSGRGYEQYF.

The V call is TRBV18, the J call TRBJ2-4, with D tentatively TRBD2 (6 bases). The CDR3 spans 19 residues. The V gene's germline CDR1 is KGHSH and CDR2 LQKENI. V was pared by 0 bases and J by 0 bases, with 18 bases between. CDR3 region: CASSPPGAGGSPAKNIQYF. The CDR3 DNA reads TGTGCCAGCTCACCACCGGGAGCCGGAGGGAGCCCAGCCAAAAACATTCAGTACTTC.

This chain connects TRBV7-3 to TRBJ2-2; D gene uncertain. This CDR3 has 16 residues. The V and J ends lost 2 bases and 2 bases respectively, with 12 bases between them. Per the germline V gene, CDR1 is SGHTA and CDR2 is FQGTGA. The CDR3 DNA sequence: TGTGCCAGCAGCTTAGGTCGTCTAGAAAACACCGGGGAGCTGTTTTTT. It translates to CASSLGRLENTGELFF.

This chain links TRBV27 with TRBJ1-6, with D maybe TRBD1 (5 bases). CDR1 is MNHEY, CDR2 SMNVEV, per germline (reference sequence). The V end was cut by 11 bases, the J end by 10 bases, with 15 bases between. The CDR3 runs to 12 residues. The CDR3 here is CAPRAGKSPLHF. CDR3 bases: TGTGCCCCAAGGGCAGGGAAATCACCCCTCCACTTT.

This clone was found a few times. V is TRBV11-3 and J is TRBJ2-5, with D possibly TRBD1 on 5 matching bases. The CDR3 extends over 14 amino acids. Between the trimmed V and J ends, which lost 4 bases and 5 bases, there was a span of 14 bases. Germline CDR1 reads SGHNT; CDR2 reads YENEEA. CDR3 in amino acids: CASSSSAGLETQYF. The DNA for the CDR3 is TGTGCCAGCAGCTCTAGTGCAGGGTTGGAGACCCAGTACTTC.

CDR3 amino acids: CASSPYPWRGLNTEAFF. The CDR3 DNA follows: TGTGCCAGCAGCCCCTACCCCTGGAGGGGCTTGAACACTGAAGCTTTCTTT. The chain carries TRBV27 and TRBJ1-1, with a tentative D call TRBD1 (5 bases). CDR3 length: 17 residues. Germline V gives CDR1 MNHEY, CDR2 SMNVEV (reference sequence). The V end was cut by 6 bases, the J end by 0 bases, with 20 bases between.

This chain joins TRBV7-9 and TRBJ2-7, with D uncertain. Germline V gene sequence: CDR1 SEHNR, CDR2 FQNEAQ (reference sequence). This CDR3 contains 15 residues. V lost 5 bases to trimming and J lost 3 bases, with 17 bases between them. In DNA, the CDR3 is TGTGCCAGCAGCGTTTCCGGCAGTTTAAGCTACGAGCAGTACTTC. This encodes CASSVSGSLSYEQYF.

The genes are TRBV6-5 and TRBJ2-1; D might be TRBD2 (5 bases). The CDR3 extends over 12 amino acids. Germline lookup yields CDR1 MNHEY and CDR2 SVGAGI. V was trimmed by 2 bases and J by 11 bases, leaving 10 bases between them. The CDR3 DNA reads TGTGCCAGCAGTTACCCGGACTCCCAGCAGTTCTTC. This sequence encodes CASSYPDSQQFF.

The V call is TRBV7-9, the J call TRBJ1-1, with a possible D match to TRBD1 (5 bases). Trimming removed 4 bases at V and 2 bases at J, with 14 bases between. CDR1 SEHNR and CDR2 FQNEAQ come from the germline V gene (reference sequence). The length of the CDR3 is 15 residues. The CDR3 here is CASSWTGLQNTEAFF. The CDR3 bases are TGTGCCAGCAGCTGGACGGGACTCCAAAACACTGAAGCTTTCTTT.